Below are 15 T cell receptor beta chains sequenced from a single sample in a study of T cells in Graves' hyperthyroidism and ophthalmopathy. It was RNA transcripts that yielded the amplified TCR beta CDR3 regions. HTBI primers were employed in a first-round RT-PCR of the TCR CDR3. TCRdb re-called the multiplex PCR reads with MiXCR, one entry per CDR3 protein. The sample shows about 260,000 distinct CDR3 sequences, approximately 16% of them seen only once. The sequenced sample was blood. Receptor source: a woman aged 18-29 years with Graves' ophthalmopathy.

This clonotype was seen at least ten times. DNA of the CDR3: TGTGCCAGCAGTAATGCAGGGGTGCGCAATCAGCCCCAGCATTTT. Encoded protein: CASSNAGVRNQPQHF. This sequence joins TRBV27 and TRBJ1-5, with TRBD1 as a possible D gene (6 bases). This CDR3 has 15 residues. Germline CDR1 and CDR2: MNHEY and SMNVEV (reference sequence). Trimming shortened V by 5 bases and J by 2 bases, and 13 bases separated the two germline ends.

In its sample, this clonotype was seen many times. This chain uses TRBV28 with TRBJ1-2; the D is unclear. Germline lookup yields CDR1 MDHEN and CDR2 SYDVKM. The CDR3 covers 13 residues. The V gene lost 10 bases and the J gene lost 4 bases, with 16 bases spanning the gap. As DNA, the CDR3 is TGTGCCATCTCCGGACGGGAACGCTATGGCTACACCTTC. Translating it yields CAISGRERYGYTF.

The gene calls are TRBV2 and TRBJ1-5; D possibly corresponds to TRBD1 (6 bases). The CDR3 spans 15 residues. Germline assignment: CDR1 SNHLY and CDR2 FYNNEI. With 6 bases removed from V and 2 bases from J, the gap between germline ends came to 14 bases. CDR3 sequence: CASSQQGFGNQPQHF. The DNA of the CDR3 is TGTGCCAGCAGCCAACAGGGTTTCGGCAATCAGCCCCAGCATTTT.

This clonotype came up many times. The chain uses TRBV20-1 and TRBJ2-7; D gene uncertain. The V and J ends lost 0 bases and 3 bases respectively, with 9 bases between them. This CDR3 is built from 13 residues. Germline CDR1 is DFQATT and CDR2 is SNEGSKA (reference sequence). This CDR3 is CSARDWSLYEQYF. The CDR3 DNA is TGCAGTGCTAGAGACTGGAGCCTCTACGAGCAGTACTTC.

This clonotype was picked up many times. This sequence joins TRBV28 and TRBJ2-5, with 7 bases matching TRBD2. V gave up 5 bases and J gave up 5 bases; unmatched junction bases: 5. CDR1 MDHEN and CDR2 SYDVKM come from the germline V gene. The CDR3 loop spans 13 amino acids. The CDR3 spells CASSGWGGETQYF. The CDR3, as DNA: TGTGCCAGCAGTGGATGGGGGGGGGAGACCCAGTACTTC.

The chain uses TRBV19 and TRBJ1-5, with unresolved D. The germline V and J ends were trimmed by 9 bases and 0 bases, with 9 bases remaining between them. Looked up from germline, CDR1 is LNHDA and CDR2 is SQIVND (reference sequence). The CDR3 runs to 13 residues. In nucleotides, the CDR3 is TGTGCCAGCAATGACGGTAGCAATCAGCCCCAGCATTTT. Protein sequence: CASNDGSNQPQHF.

This clonotype was seen many times. The chain links TRBV9 to TRBJ2-2, with D maybe TRBD1 (6 bases). Looked up from germline, CDR1 is SGDLS and CDR2 is YYNGEE. Trimming took 5 bases from V and 4 from J, leaving 15 bases between them. The CDR3 loop spans 15 amino acids. The CDR3 nucleotides are TGTGCCAGCAGTAAGGCAGGACAGCTCACCGGGGAGCTGTTTTTT. Translation gives CASSKAGQLTGELFF.

This clonotype has ten or more counts. One end of the junction varies from germline; a read error may be responsible. The CDR3 DNA reads TGTACCAGCAGGATAGGGGTGAACACTGAAGCTTTCTTT. This codes for CTSRIGVNTEAFF. V usage is TRBV27 and J usage is TRBJ1-1; a weak D match, TRBD1 (5 bases). The CDR3 runs 13 residues. The germline V gene has CDR1 MNHEY and CDR2 SMNVEV (reference sequence).

The table lists this clonotype with many counts. The V and J genes are TRBV12-3 or TRBV12-4 and TRBJ2-7; 7 bases align to TRBD2. This CDR3 is 15 amino acids long. V shed 6 bases and J 4 bases; nucleotides not matched to a gene: 12. CDR3 loop: CASSLGRGGSYEQYF. For the CDR3, the DNA is TGTGCCAGCAGCCTAGGGAGGGGCGGGAGTTACGAGCAGTACTTC.

CDR3 sequence (DNA): TGTGCCAGCAGTGGCTCGACTAGCGGGGGTCAAGAGACCCAGTACTTC. Protein: CASSGSTSGGQETQYF. The chain links TRBV2 to TRBJ2-5, with TRBD2 identical over 12 bases. CDR1 and CDR2 from the germline V gene are SNHLY and FYNNEI. Trimming cost V 4 bases and J 2 bases; bases outside gene matches: 5. This CDR3 has 16 amino acids.

In this sample, this clonotype turned up many times. This chain links TRBV5-5 with TRBJ2-7, with D perhaps matching TRBD1 (6 bases). The CDR3 runs 14 residues. V lost 4 bases and J lost 3, with 14 bases in between. Germline CDR1 SGHKS, CDR2 YYEKEE (reference sequence). In DNA form, the CDR3 reads TGTGCCAGCAGCGGTGGGACATCTCTCTACGAGCAGTACTTC. This codes for CASSGGTSLYEQYF.

V is TRBV6-1 and J is TRBJ2-5; a possible D gene is TRBD2 (6 bases). V dropped 5 bases and J dropped 0 bases, with 16 bases sitting between them. The CDR3 length is 16 residues. Germline V gene data show CDR1 as MNHNS and CDR2 as SASEGT. The CDR3 region is CASSLMLGTYQETQYF. Here the CDR3 DNA reads TGTGCCAGCAGTCTCATGTTAGGGACTTACCAAGAGACCCAGTACTTC.

The chain links TRBV11-2 to TRBJ1-1; perhaps TRBD1 as D (6 bases). The CDR3 has 15 residues. Germline loops: CDR1 SGHAT, CDR2 FQNNGV. V was cut by 4 bases and J by 1 base, with 13 bases left in between. The CDR3 region is CASSSSLGQNTEAFF. The CDR3 DNA follows: TGTGCCAGCAGCTCTAGCCTGGGACAGAACACTGAAGCTTTCTTT.

This chain joins TRBV5-4 and TRBJ2-1, with 10 bases lining up with TRBD2. Germline values: CDR1 SGHNT, CDR2 YYREEE (reference sequence). The CDR3 has 15 residues. Unmatched junction bases numbered 2, after V lost 0 bases and J lost 5 bases. In DNA, the CDR3 is TGTGCCAGCAGCTTGGAGCTAGCGGGGGACAATGAGCAGTTCTTC. Residues: CASSLELAGDNEQFF.

The table lists this clonotype with a few counts. The chain joins TRBV7-2 to TRBJ1-1; no clear D gene. Between the trimmed V and J ends, which lost 5 bases and 4 bases, there was a span of 11 bases. The CDR3 contains 13 residues. The V gene's germline CDR1 is SGHTA and CDR2 FQGNSA. The CDR3 coding sequence is TGTGCCAGCAGCATAAACGTGGCCACTGAAGCTTTCTTT. Translated: CASSINVATEAFF.